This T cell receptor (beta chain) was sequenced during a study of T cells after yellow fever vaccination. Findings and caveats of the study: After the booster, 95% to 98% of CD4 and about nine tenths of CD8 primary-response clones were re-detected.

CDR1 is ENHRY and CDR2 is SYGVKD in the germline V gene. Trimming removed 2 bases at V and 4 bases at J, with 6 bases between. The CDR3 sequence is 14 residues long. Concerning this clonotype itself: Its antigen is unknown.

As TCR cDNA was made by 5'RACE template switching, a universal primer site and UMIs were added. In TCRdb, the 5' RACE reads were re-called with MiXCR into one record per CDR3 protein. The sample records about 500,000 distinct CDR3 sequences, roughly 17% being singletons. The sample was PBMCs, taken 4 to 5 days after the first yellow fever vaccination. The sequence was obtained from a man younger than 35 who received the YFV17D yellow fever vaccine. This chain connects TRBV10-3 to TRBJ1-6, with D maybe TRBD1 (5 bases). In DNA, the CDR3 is TGTGCCATCAGTGAGGGGGGATATAATTCACCCCTCCACTTT. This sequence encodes CAISEGGYNSPLHF.